These 26 T cell receptor beta chains originate from one sample sequenced in a study of beta chain features in type 1 diabetes. Study outcomes and limitations: Moderately but significantly shorter TCRB CDR3s were found in Type 1 diabetes patients in all four CD4+ subsets.

No antigen has been assigned to these receptors. Sequenced material consisted of expressed TCRB transcripts (all of the isolated RNA was reverse transcribed). Clones were read by immunoSEQ multiplex PCR, and TCRdb kept only the in-frame ones, dropping some. Among about 170,000 clones, approximately 7.9% were seen once, and the ten largest hold 0.5%. The source material was central memory CD4+ T cells from blood. All receptors derive from a man aged 18 to 30 with type 1 diabetes.

The gene calls are TRBV25-1 and TRBJ1-1, with TRBD1 identical over 9 bases. Germline V CDR1 and CDR2: MGHDK, SYGVNS. V gave up 6 bases and J gave up 10 bases; unmatched junction bases: 9. CDR3 length: 13 residues. CDR3 coding DNA: TGTGCCAGCAGGGCAACAGGGGGCGTCGGAGCTTTCTTT. Residues: CASRATGGVGAFF.

This clone turned up a few times. This chain links TRBV2 with TRBJ1-1; 7 bases line up with TRBD1. From germline, CDR1 is SNHLY and CDR2 FYNNEI. Losses at the gene ends were 7 bases for V and 5 bases for J; bases not matched to a gene: 13. The CDR3 consists of 15 residues. The CDR3 bases are TGTGCCAGCACCAGAGAGCGACAGGGTGAAACTGAAGCTTTCTTT. Encoded protein: CASTRERQGETEAFF.

This clone has ten or more counts. The chain employs TRBV28 and TRBJ2-1, with 8 bases fitting TRBD2. The CDR3 is made up of 14 amino acids. In germline, CDR1 is MDHEN, CDR2 SYDVKM. J was trimmed by 8 bases and V by 3 bases; bases with no gene match: 6. The CDR3 loop reads CASSFPAGADEQFF. The CDR3 DNA sequence: TGTGCCAGCAGTTTCCCAGCGGGAGCGGATGAGCAGTTCTTC.

V usage is TRBV28 and J usage is TRBJ2-7; TRBD2 might be the D (6 bases). Germline lookup yields CDR1 MDHEN and CDR2 SYDVKM. This CDR3 has 14 amino acids. The V end lost 7 bases, the J end lost 3 bases, and 16 bases lay between the germline ends. Here the CDR3 reads CASTVGGANYEQYF. CDR3 sequence (DNA): TGTGCCAGCACCGTTGGAGGGGCTAACTACGAGCAGTACTTC. The variable domain in full, completed from reference TRBV28 and TRBJ2-7, reads DVKVTQSSRYLVKRTGEKVFLECVQDMDHENMFWYRQDPGLGLRLIYFSYDVKMKEKGDIPEGYSVSREKKERFSLILESASTNQTSMYLCASTVGGANYEQYFGPGTRLTVT.

In this sample, this clone turned up a few times. CDR3 protein: CSVWERASGNTIYF. DNA of the CDR3: TGCAGCGTTTGGGAGAGGGCCTCTGGAAACACCATATATTTT. This chain connects TRBV29-1 to TRBJ1-3; D is undetermined. The ends were cut back, 5 bases at V and 0 bases at J, with 11 bases in the middle. Germline CDR1 is SQVTM and CDR2 is ANQGSEA. The CDR3 is 14 residues long.

In its sample, this clone was seen many times. The rearrangement links TRBV28 to TRBJ2-1; 9 bases agree with TRBD1. CDR3 length: 18 amino acids. After removal of 5 bases from V and 5 bases from J, the junction contained 16 bases not matched to a gene. Germline lookup yields CDR1 MDHEN and CDR2 SYDVKM. The CDR3 bases are TGTGCCAGCAGTGACCGGGACAGGGAGAGTGGGACTAACAATGAGCAGTTCTTC. Translating it yields CASSDRDRESGTNNEQFF.

There are a few counts of this clone. The rearrangement joins TRBV5-1 to TRBJ2-7; tentative D call: TRBD2 (6 bases). Trimming took off 4 bases at V and 5 bases at J, with 16 bases between the two ends. The CDR3 loop spans 14 amino acids. In germline, CDR1 is SGHRS, CDR2 YFSETQ. CDR3 protein: CASSPLASWDEQYF. The CDR3 nucleotides are TGCGCCAGCAGCCCGCTAGCGAGCTGGGACGAGCAGTACTTC.

This clone was counted only a few times. The V gene is TRBV5-4, the J gene TRBJ2-7; TRBD2 agrees at 9 bases. Germline CDR1 is SGHNT and CDR2 is YYREEE (reference sequence). CDR3 length equals 15 residues. The V segment lost 7 bases and the J segment 5 bases; nucleotides outside the gene matches: 13. This chain's CDR3 is CASETREGLKNEQYF. The CDR3 DNA is TGTGCCAGCGAGACGCGGGAGGGCCTTAAGAACGAGCAGTACTTC.

This chain uses TRBV7-8 with TRBJ2-5, with D possibly matching TRBD1 (6 bases). Trimming cost V 0 bases and J 4 bases, with 12 bases left between them. Germline CDR1 and CDR2: SGHVS and FQNEAQ. The CDR3 contains 15 residues. The CDR3 DNA reads TGTGCCAGCAGCTTAGCGGTACAGGGTGTAGAGACCCAGTACTTC. Encoded protein: CASSLAVQGVETQYF.

This clone was seen a few times. V usage is TRBV9 and J usage is TRBJ2-3, with TRBD2 matching 7 bases. Germline trimming cut 0 bases from V and 5 bases from J; bases unmatched to any gene: 9. Germline loops: CDR1 SGDLS, CDR2 YYNGEE. The CDR3 runs to 16 residues. The CDR3 DNA reads TGTGCCAGCAGCGTAGGAGCGGGATGGAGGTTAGATACGCAGTATTTT. It yields the protein CASSVGAGWRLDTQYF.

The chain couples TRBV5-6 to TRBJ1-4; 7 positions match TRBD1. This CDR3 comprises 14 residues. Germline CDR1 is SGHDT and CDR2 is YYEEEE. Trimming at V came to 4 bases and at J to 5 bases, leaving 5 bases not matched to a gene. The CDR3 DNA reads as TGTGCCAGCAGCCAGGACAGGATAAATGAAAAACTGTTTTTT. This codes for CASSQDRINEKLFF.

This clone has ten or more counts. The rearrangement links TRBV9 to TRBJ1-6; unclear D gene. Germline loops: CDR1 SGDLS, CDR2 YYNGEE. The CDR3 is 13 amino acids. V lost 0 bases and J 10 bases, leaving 8 bases between the germline ends. Here the CDR3 reads CASSVAQESPLHF. For the CDR3, the DNA is TGTGCCAGCAGCGTAGCCCAGGAATCACCCCTCCACTTT. The full variable domain, completed using reference TRBV9 and TRBJ1-6, is DSGVTQTPKHLITATGQRVTLRCSPRSGDLSVYWYQQSLDQGLQFLIQYYNGEERAKGNILERFSAQQFPDLHSELNLSSLELGDSALYFCASSVAQESPLHFGNGTRLTVT.

A few counts support this clone. Distinct nucleotide sequences in the sample also encode this CDR3. The CDR3 region is CATSRDRRGRQPQHF. The CDR3 coding sequence is TGTGCCACCAGCAGAGATCGTAGAGGGCGTCAGCCCCAGCATTTT. This rearrangement joins TRBV15 to TRBJ1-5; D is unclear. Looked up from germline, CDR1 is LNHNV and CDR2 is YYDKDF (reference sequence). CDR3 size: 15 residues. Trimming took 0 bases from V and 6 from J, leaving 12 bases between them.

This chain links TRBV5-4 with TRBJ1-4; 7 bases are a match to TRBD1. Germline lookup yields CDR1 SGHNT and CDR2 YYREEE (reference sequence). The CDR3 is 15 amino acids. Germline trimming cut 4 bases from V and 7 bases from J; bases unmatched to any gene: 10. CDR3 bases: TGTGCCAGCAGCGTAAACAGGGGAGGAAGTGAAAAACTGTTTTTT. As protein: CASSVNRGGSEKLFF.

This clone was counted only a few times. The chain recombines TRBV19 with TRBJ1-5; 7 positions agree with TRBD1. Germline values: CDR1 LNHDA, CDR2 SQIVND (reference sequence). V dropped 9 bases and J dropped 2; count of bases not matched to a gene: 7. The CDR3 has 14 amino acids. The DNA for the CDR3 is TGTGCCAGCCAGGGGGGTTCGGGCAATCAGCCCCAGCATTTT. Translation gives CASQGGSGNQPQHF.

CDR3 DNA: TGTGCCAGCAGTTTATCGCGCCTAGCCGGGGAGCTGTTTTTT. This translates into CASSLSRLAGELFF. This sequence joins TRBV27 and TRBJ2-2, with D unclear. With 0 bases removed from V and 6 bases from J, the gap between germline ends came to 8 bases. CDR1 is MNHEY, CDR2 SMNVEV, per germline (reference sequence). The CDR3 has 14 residues.

This chain joins TRBV6-6 and TRBJ2-7; a weak D match, TRBD2 (6 bases). V was shortened by 8 bases and J by 0 bases, with 14 bases between the two germline ends. The germline CDR1 and CDR2 sequences are MNHNY and SVGAGI (reference sequence). The CDR3 length is 14 residues. In DNA, the CDR3 is TGTGCCAGCGTGTTCAAGCGGGTCTCCTACGAGCAGTACTTC. Protein sequence: CASVFKRVSYEQYF.

This clone was seen more than once but under ten times. The V and J genes are TRBV5-4 and TRBJ2-2, with 7 bases aligning to TRBD2. CDR3 length equals 15 residues. The V and J ends lost 7 bases and 5 bases, in that order; junction bases with no gene match: 11. Germline CDR1 SGHNT, CDR2 YYREEE (reference sequence). The CDR3 DNA reads TGTGCCAGCGCCCAGGGCGGGAGACGGACCGGGGAGCTGTTTTTT. Translation gives CASAQGGRRTGELFF.

This rearrangement joins TRBV2 to TRBJ1-3; possibly TRBD1 for D (5 bases). The CDR3 is made up of 12 amino acids. Germline values: CDR1 SNHLY, CDR2 FYNNEI. The V gene lost 7 bases and the J gene lost 6 bases, with 10 bases spanning the gap. The CDR3 DNA reads as TGTGCCAGCACAGGGAGGGAAAACACCATATATTTT. This translates into CASTGRENTIYF.

This clone was picked up a small number of times. The chain couples TRBV19 to TRBJ2-2; 10 positions match TRBD1. This CDR3 contains 14 residues. V lost 9 bases and J lost 5; bases outside the gene matches: 6. The germline V gene has CDR1 LNHDA and CDR2 SQIVND (reference sequence). The DNA for the CDR3 is TGTGCCAGCCGGGGACAGGGGCTGACCGGGGAGCTGTTTTTT. This codes for CASRGQGLTGELFF.

The chain recombines TRBV15 with TRBJ2-5; tentative D call: TRBD2 (6 bases). The V end was cut by 3 bases, the J end by 3 bases, with 11 bases between. The germline gives CDR1 LNHNV, CDR2 YYDKDF (reference sequence). CDR3 length equals 14 residues. In nucleotides, the CDR3 is TGTGCCACCAGCAGCCCCGGGGGAAAAGAGACCCAGTACTTC. Its translation is CATSSPGGKETQYF.

This clone has a count of ten or more. The gene calls are TRBV2 and TRBJ2-1, with 9 bases fitting TRBD2. The V gene's germline CDR1 is SNHLY and CDR2 FYNNEI. The J segment lost 7 bases and the V segment lost 4 bases, leaving 8 bases of the junction unmatched. The CDR3 totals 15 residues. The CDR3 is CASSVEAGGRNEQFF. In nucleotides, the CDR3 is TGTGCCAGCAGTGTAGAAGCGGGAGGAAGGAATGAGCAGTTCTTC.

This rearrangement joins TRBV7-2 to TRBJ2-7; no clear D gene. Germline values: CDR1 SGHTA, CDR2 FQGNSA. Trimming took off 2 bases at V and 0 bases at J, with 8 bases between the two ends. CDR3 length: 14 residues. This CDR3 reads CASSLYLSSYEQYF. CDR3 nucleotide sequence: TGTGCCAGCAGCTTATACCTTAGCTCCTACGAGCAGTACTTC.

This sequence joins TRBV7-9 and TRBJ2-3, with 8 bases that match TRBD2. The CDR3 has 14 residues. After removal of 8 bases from V and 0 bases from J, the junction contained 4 bases not matched to a gene. CDR1 is SEHNR, CDR2 FQNEAQ, per germline (reference sequence). CDR3 nucleotide sequence: TGTGCCAGCGAAGCTAGCGGGAGCACAGATACGCAGTATTTT. This encodes CASEASGSTDTQYF.

In its sample, this clone was seen a few times. The V call is TRBV19, the J call TRBJ2-2; a weak D match, TRBD2 (6 bases). V was shortened by 6 bases and J by 6 bases, with 20 bases between the two germline ends. CDR1 is LNHDA and CDR2 is SQIVND in the germline V gene (reference sequence). This CDR3 region has 16 residues. DNA of the CDR3: TGTGCCAGTAGCCCCGTTTTCGGAGGAGGGTCCGGGGAGCTGTTTTTT. As protein: CASSPVFGGGSGELFF.

There are a few counts of this clone. The gene calls are TRBV7-2 and TRBJ2-5; 7 nucleotides line up with TRBD2. V lost 5 bases to trimming and J lost 2 bases; unmatched junction nucleotides: 5. The germline CDR1 and CDR2 sequences are SGHTA and FQGNSA. This CDR3 comprises 14 residues. The chain's CDR3 is CASSPWGGQETQYF. CDR3 sequence (DNA): TGTGCCAGCAGCCCTTGGGGGGGACAAGAGACCCAGTACTTC.